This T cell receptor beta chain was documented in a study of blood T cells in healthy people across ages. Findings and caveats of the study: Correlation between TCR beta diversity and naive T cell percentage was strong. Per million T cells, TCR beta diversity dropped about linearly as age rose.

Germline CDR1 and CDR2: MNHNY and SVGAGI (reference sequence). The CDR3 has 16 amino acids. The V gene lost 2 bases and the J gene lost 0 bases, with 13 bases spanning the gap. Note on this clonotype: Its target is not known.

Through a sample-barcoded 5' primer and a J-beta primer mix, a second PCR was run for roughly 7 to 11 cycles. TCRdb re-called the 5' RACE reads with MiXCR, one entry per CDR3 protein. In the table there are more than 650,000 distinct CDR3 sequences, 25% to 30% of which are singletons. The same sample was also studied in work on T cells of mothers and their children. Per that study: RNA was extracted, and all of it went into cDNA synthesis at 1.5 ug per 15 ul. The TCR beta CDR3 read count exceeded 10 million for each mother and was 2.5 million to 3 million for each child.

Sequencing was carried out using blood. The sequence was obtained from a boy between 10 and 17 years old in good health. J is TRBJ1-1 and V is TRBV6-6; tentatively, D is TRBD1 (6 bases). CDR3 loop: CASSYGTAGVNTEAFF. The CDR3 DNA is TGTGCCAGCAGTTACGGAACGGCAGGGGTGAACACTGAAGCTTTCTTT.